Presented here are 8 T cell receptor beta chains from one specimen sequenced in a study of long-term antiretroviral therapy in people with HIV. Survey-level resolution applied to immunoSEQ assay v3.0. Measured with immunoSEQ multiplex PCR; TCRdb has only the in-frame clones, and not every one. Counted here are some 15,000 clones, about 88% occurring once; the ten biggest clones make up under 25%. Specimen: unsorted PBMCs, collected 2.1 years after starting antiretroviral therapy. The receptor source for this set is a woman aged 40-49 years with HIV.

The CDR3 nucleotides read TGTGCCAGCATCCCCGCTAGGCAGGGTCTCTCTGGGGCCAACGTCCTGACTTTC. It translates to CASIPARQGLSGANVLTF. V gene TRBV6-4 combines with J gene TRBJ2-6; the D gene is possibly TRBD1 (5 bases). Germline values: CDR1 MRHNA, CDR2 SNTAGT. The V end was cut by 7 bases, the J end by 0 bases, with 19 bases between. This CDR3 spans 18 amino acids.

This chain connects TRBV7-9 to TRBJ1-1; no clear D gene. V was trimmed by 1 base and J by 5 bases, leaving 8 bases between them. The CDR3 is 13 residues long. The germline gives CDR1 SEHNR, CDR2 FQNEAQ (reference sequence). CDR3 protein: CASSLGGKTEAFF. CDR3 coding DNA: TGTGCCAGCAGCTTAGGAGGCAAGACTGAAGCTTTCTTT.

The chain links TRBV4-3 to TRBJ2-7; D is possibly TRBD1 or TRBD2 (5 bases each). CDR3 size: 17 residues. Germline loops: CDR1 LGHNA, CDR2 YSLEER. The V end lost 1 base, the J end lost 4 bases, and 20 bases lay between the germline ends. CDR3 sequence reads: CASSQGPVGVVSYEQYF. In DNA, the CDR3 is TGCGCCAGCAGCCAAGGCCCTGTGGGGGTAGTTTCATACGAGCAGTACTTC.

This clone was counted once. The DNA of the CDR3 is TGCGCCAGCAGCCCTCTCGGGGCTGGAAACACCATATATTTT. This encodes CASSPLGAGNTIYF. The chain recombines TRBV4-3 with TRBJ1-3; D is unresolved. Per the germline V gene, CDR1 is LGHNA and CDR2 is YSLEER. This CDR3 has 14 residues. Between the trimmed V and J ends, which lost 4 bases and 2 bases, there was a span of 9 bases.

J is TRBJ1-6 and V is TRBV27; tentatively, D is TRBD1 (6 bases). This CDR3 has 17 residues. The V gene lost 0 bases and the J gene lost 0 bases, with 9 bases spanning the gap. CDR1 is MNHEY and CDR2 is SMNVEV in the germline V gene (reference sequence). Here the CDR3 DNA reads TGTGCCAGCAGTTTATCTACAGGGAGCTCCTATAATTCACCCCTCCACTTT. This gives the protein CASSLSTGSSYNSPLHF.

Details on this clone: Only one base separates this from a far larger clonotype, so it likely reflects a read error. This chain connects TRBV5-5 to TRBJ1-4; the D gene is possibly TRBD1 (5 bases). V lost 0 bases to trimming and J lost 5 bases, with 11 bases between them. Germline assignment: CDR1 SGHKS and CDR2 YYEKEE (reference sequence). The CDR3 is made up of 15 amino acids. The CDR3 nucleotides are TGTGCCAGCAGCTTGGCCGGGACGGTGAATGAAAAACTGTTTTTT. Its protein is CASSLAGTVNEKLFF.

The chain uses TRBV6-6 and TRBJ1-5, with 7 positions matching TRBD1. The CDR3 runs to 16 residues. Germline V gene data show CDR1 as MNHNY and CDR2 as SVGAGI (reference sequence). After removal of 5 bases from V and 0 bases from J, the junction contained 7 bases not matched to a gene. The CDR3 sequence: CASSIQGIFSNQPQHF. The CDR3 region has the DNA TGTGCCAGCAGTATACAGGGGATCTTTAGCAATCAGCCCCAGCATTTT.

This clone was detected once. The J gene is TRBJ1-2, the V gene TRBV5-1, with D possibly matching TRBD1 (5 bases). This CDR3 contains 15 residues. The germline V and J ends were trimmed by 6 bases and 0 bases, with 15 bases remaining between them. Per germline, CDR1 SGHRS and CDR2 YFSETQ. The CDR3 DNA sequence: TGCGCCAGCAATGGAGGGGTCGGAGCTAACTATGGCTACACCTTC. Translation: CASNGGVGANYGYTF. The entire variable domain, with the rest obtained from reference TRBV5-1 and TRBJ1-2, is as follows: KAGVTQTPRYLIKTRGQQVTLSCSPISGHRSVSWYQQTPGQGLQFLFEYFSETQRNKGNFPGRFSGRQFSNSRSEMNVSTLELGDSALYLCASNGGVGANYGYTFGSGTRLTVV.